Listed below are T cell receptor beta chains from one sample, sequenced in a study of T cell repertoires in cytomegalovirus infection. TCRdb reanalysed the reads using MiXCR and keeps one entry per CDR3 protein. The sample lists fewer than 550,000 distinct CDR3 sequences; more than 20% were seen once. The sequenced material came from PBMCs. The source of these receptors is a human donor in good health (CMV status not recorded). Some clones in this sample may be carry-over from other donors' samples. The CDR3 runs from the conserved cysteine through the conserved F or W. Each record gives: CDR3 length, clone size, V gene, D gene, J gene, CDR3 protein, CDR3 DNA. A D gene is named only where the DNA matches it firmly. A row's size may be missing; if present it is once, few, many or a size class.

>17|few|TRBV27|TRBD1|TRBJ2-1
CASSLPARDSGIPEQFF
TGTGCCAGCAGTTTACCAGCCCGGGACAGCGGCATCCCAGAGCAGTTCTTC
>16|.|TRBV19|.|TRBJ1-3
CASSPSATSSGNTIYF
TGTGCCAGTAGTCCATCGGCAACCAGCTCTGGAAACACCATATATTTT
>14|.|TRBV29-1|.|TRBJ1-1
CSVPAGGARAEAFF
TGCAGCGTTCCCGCTGGCGGGGCGCGGGCTGAAGCTTTCTTT
>12|.|TRBV12-5|.|TRBJ2-5
CASGWDKETQYF
TGTGCTAGTGGTTGGGACAAAGAGACCCAGTACTTC
>13|few|TRBV19|TRBD1|TRBJ1-1
CASSKDRATEAFF
TGTGCCAGTAGTAAGGACAGGGCCACTGAAGCTTTCTTT
>14|.|TRBV19|.|TRBJ1-5
CASTSGFNYQPQHF
TGTGCCAGTACTTCCGGGTTCAACTATCAGCCCCAGCATTTT
>18|.|TRBV7-2|.|TRBJ2-3
CASSPSPSVGGNTDTQYF
TGTGCCAGCAGCCCCAGCCCGTCGGTCGGCGGGAACACAGATACGCAGTATTTT
>15|few|TRBV19|.|TRBJ2-1
CASSIVGTSFNEQFF
TGTGCCAGTAGTATAGTGGGCACGTCCTTCAATGAGCAGTTCTTC
>17|.|TRBV11-2|.|TRBJ2-1
CASSSTPRAYDNNEQFF
TGTGCCAGCAGCTCTACCCCGCGCGCATACGATAACAATGAGCAGTTCTTC
>14|many|TRBV7-2|.|TRBJ2-3
CASSFGGAADTQYF
TGTGCCAGCAGCTTTGGAGGGGCCGCAGATACGCAGTATTTT
>17|.|TRBV6-2/TRBV6-3|TRBD1|TRBJ2-6
CASRAWTGSSGANVLTF
TGTGCCAGCAGGGCTTGGACAGGGAGCTCTGGGGCCAACGTCCTGACTTTC
>13|many|TRBV7-2|.|TRBJ2-2
CASSSQKTGELFF
TGTGCCAGCAGTTCACAGAAAACCGGGGAGCTGTTTTTT
>13|.|TRBV9|.|TRBJ1-5
CASSVREGQPQHF
TGTGCCAGCAGCGTCAGGGAGGGCCAGCCCCAGCATTTT
>13|few|TRBV7-3|.|TRBJ2-1
CASSSVSYNEQFF
TGTGCCAGCAGCTCGGTCTCCTACAATGAGCAGTTCTTC
>14|.|TRBV6-1|.|TRBJ2-5
CASSDGGQQETQYF
TGTGCCAGCAGTGACGGGGGACAGCAAGAGACCCAGTACTTC
>14|few|TRBV7-3|.|TRBJ1-1
CASSTGVRNTEAFF
TGTGCCAGCAGTACGGGGGTAAGGAACACTGAAGCTTTCTTT
>13|few|TRBV20-1|.|TRBJ2-5
CSAQTPPPETQYF
TGCAGTGCTCAGACCCCCCCCCCGGAGACCCAGTACTTC
>17|many|TRBV11-3|.|TRBJ2-7
CASSLVFVSDRTYEQYF
TGTGCCAGCAGCTTAGTTTTCGTTTCGGACAGAACCTACGAGCAGTACTTC
>18|.|TRBV24-1|TRBD2|TRBJ2-3
CATSDLGTSGTSTDTQYF
TGTGCCACCAGTGATTTGGGGACTAGCGGGACGAGCACAGATACGCAGTATTTT
>18|many|TRBV7-9|.|TRBJ2-3
CASSPRASDSLSTDTQYF
TGTGCCAGCAGCCCGCGGGCTAGCGACTCCCTTAGCACAGATACGCAGTATTTT
>16|few|TRBV4-1|.|TRBJ1-1
CASSQDSQGPNTEAFF
TGCGCCAGCAGCCAAGATAGCCAGGGCCCGAACACTGAAGCTTTCTTT
>11|.|TRBV7-9|.|TRBJ1-1
CASSYLSEAFF
TGTGCCAGCAGCTACCTCTCTGAAGCTTTCTTT
>13|.|TRBV5-1|.|TRBJ2-1
CASSLNSNNEQFF
TGCGCCAGCAGCTTGAACTCCAACAATGAGCAGTTCTTC
>14|once|TRBV20-1|TRBD2|TRBJ2-1
CSARELAGVDEQFF
TGCAGTGCTAGAGAGCTAGCGGGAGTCGATGAGCAGTTCTTC
>17|many|TRBV11-3|.|TRBJ2-1
CASSLEGRRSSYNEQFF
TGTGCCAGCAGCTTAGAGGGTAGACGGAGCTCCTACAATGAGCAGTTCTTC
>13|many|TRBV25-1|.|TRBJ2-7
CASTYARGDEQYF
TGTGCCAGCACCTATGCGAGGGGGGACGAGCAGTACTTC
>13|.|TRBV12-5|.|TRBJ2-3
CASGWDPTDTQYF
TGTGCTAGTGGCTGGGATCCCACAGATACGCAGTATTTT
>14|few|TRBV4-1|.|TRBJ2-1
CASSHLTAYNEQFF
TGCGCCAGCAGCCATTTGACGGCCTACAATGAGCAGTTCTTC
>14|many|TRBV7-9|.|TRBJ2-7
CASGTGSVFYEQYF
TGTGCCAGCGGGACGGGATCGGTATTCTACGAGCAGTACTTC
>15|many|TRBV7-2|.|TRBJ1-5
CASSFQVRGNQPQHF
TGTGCCAGCAGCTTTCAGGTTAGGGGCAATCAGCCCCAGCATTTT
>12|few|TRBV28|.|TRBJ1-5
CASTSGNQPQHF
TGTGCCAGCACTTCGGGTAATCAGCCCCAGCATTTT
>14|.|TRBV20-1|TRBD2|TRBJ2-1
CSAGASGSVGEQFF
TGCAGTGCAGGAGCCAGCGGGAGTGTTGGTGAGCAGTTCTTC
>13|.|TRBV27|.|TRBJ1-2
CASSTSADYGYTF
.
>14|.|TRBV6-5|TRBD2|TRBJ2-7
CASQGTSGIYEQYF
TGTGCCAGCCAAGGGACTAGCGGGATCTACGAGCAGTACTTC
>12|.|TRBV27|TRBD2|TRBJ2-4
CASSSGGNIQYF
TGTGCCAGCAGTTCGGGGGGGAACATTCAGTACTTC
>15|.|TRBV7-9|TRBD2|TRBJ2-1
CASSLIPGLVPLEFF
TGTGCCAGCAGCTTAATACCGGGACTAGTCCCTCTTGAGTTCTTC
>18|.|TRBV19|.|TRBJ2-6
CASSGQGRFLSGANVLTF
TGTGCCAGTAGTGGGCAGGGAAGGTTTCTCTCTGGGGCCAACGTCCTGACTTTC
>14|few|TRBV7-8|.|TRBJ1-5
CASSSDSFNQPQHF
TGTGCCAGCAGCAGTGACAGTTTCAATCAGCCCCAGCATTTT
>14|few|TRBV25-1|TRBD1|TRBJ2-5
CASSDTGGRETQYF
TGTGCCAGCAGTGATACAGGGGGCCGAGAGACCCAGTACTTC
>15|few|TRBV7-2|.|TRBJ1-2
CASSLDLPGAAGYTF
TGTGCCAGCAGCTTAGATCTTCCGGGGGCGGCTGGCTACACCTTC